This is a list of T cell receptor beta chains from one sample in a study of somatic mutations in cytotoxic T cells in rheumatoid arthritis. Data came from immunoSEQ multiplex PCR; TCRdb stores just in-frame clones and leaves some out. The table includes 3,500 to 4,500 clones, around 70% detected once. Source material: CD8+ T cells sorted from blood. The source of these receptors is an adult with rheumatoid arthritis. The conserved cysteine and the conserved F or W are not part of the CDR3 here.

CDR3 protein	V gene	CDR3 length	J gene
ASSLPGGSELDTQY	TRBV7-9	14	TRBJ2-3
ASSLMALGSGANVLT	TRBV7-8	15	TRBJ2-6
ASSWSGGAYEQY	TRBV4-3	12	TRBJ2-7
ASSLVVVETQY	TRBV7-6	11	TRBJ2-5
ASRQTFAAGNTIY	TRBV11-2	13	TRBJ1-3
ASTPGVLAGSNEQF	TRBV19	14	TRBJ2-1
ASSSVGVNQPQH	TRBV28	12	TRBJ1-5
ASSQGGTSGSAGELF	TRBV4-3	15	TRBJ2-2
ASSQGAWETNEKLF	TRBV4-3	14	TRBJ1-4
ASSPRFYEQF	TRBV23-1	10	TRBJ2-1
ASSLGAGELF	TRBV19	10	TRBJ2-2
ASSWDGTANNSPLH	TRBV27	14	TRBJ1-6
ASSQAPSGSIPT	TRBV4-1	12	TRBJ2-7
ASSQDPGSNQPQH	TRBV5-8	13	TRBJ1-5
ASSPLGNTEAF	TRBV27	11	TRBJ1-1
ASSGLAGGLNEQF	TRBV27	13	TRBJ2-1
ASSPSPGLADSYEQY	TRBV7-9	15	TRBJ2-7